This TCR beta chain comes out of a study of glioma-infiltrating T cells after dendritic cell vaccination. Looking at the study overall: Patients had newly diagnosed or recurrent glioblastoma and received dendritic cell vaccines. Autologous tumor lysate-pulsed dendritic cell vaccination was given between the early 2000s and the early 2010s. Monocyte-derived dendritic cells, cultured 7 to 8 days with IL-4 and GM-CSF, were pulsed with autologous tumor lysate.

Findings and caveats of the study: The cohort had few patients with full blood and tumor sets.

As for time point: after dendritic cell vaccination, including at tumor progression/relapse. This clone came up a few times. The antigen is undetermined. Libraries were prepared by immunoSEQ multiplex PCR; TCRdb keeps only in-frame clonotypes and omits some of them. The sample lists some 110,000 clones; roughly 89% were seen once. With 4 bases removed from V and 2 bases from J, the gap between germline ends came to 9 bases. This CDR3 spans 14 amino acids. Looked up from germline, CDR1 is LNHDA and CDR2 is SQIVND (reference sequence). This receptor was obtained from a human donor with glioblastoma. The sample consisted of blood, taken after dendritic cell vaccination. The chain employs TRBV19 and TRBJ1-5; no definite D call. As DNA, the CDR3 is TGTGCCAGTAGTAATAGGGAGCGCAATCAGCCCCAGCATTTT. Amino acid sequence: CASSNRERNQPQHF. The whole variable domain, remainder taken from reference TRBV19 and TRBJ1-5, is DGGITQSPKYLFRKEGQNVTLSCEQNLNHDAMYWYRQDPGQGLRLIYYSQIVNDFQKGDIAEGYSVSREKKESFPLTVTSAQKNPTAFYLCASSNRERNQPQHFGDGTRLSIL.